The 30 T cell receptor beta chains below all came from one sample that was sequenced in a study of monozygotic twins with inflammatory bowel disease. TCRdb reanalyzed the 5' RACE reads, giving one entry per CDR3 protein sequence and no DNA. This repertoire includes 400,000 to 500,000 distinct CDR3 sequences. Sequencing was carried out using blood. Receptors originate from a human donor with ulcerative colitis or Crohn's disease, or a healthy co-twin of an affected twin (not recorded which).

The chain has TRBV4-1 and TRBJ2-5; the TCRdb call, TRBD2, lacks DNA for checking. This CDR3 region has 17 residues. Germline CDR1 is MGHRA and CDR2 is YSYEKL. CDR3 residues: CASSQGDSGRAQETQYF.

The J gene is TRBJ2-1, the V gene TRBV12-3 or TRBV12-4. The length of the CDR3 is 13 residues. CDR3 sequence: CASSLRSINEQFF.

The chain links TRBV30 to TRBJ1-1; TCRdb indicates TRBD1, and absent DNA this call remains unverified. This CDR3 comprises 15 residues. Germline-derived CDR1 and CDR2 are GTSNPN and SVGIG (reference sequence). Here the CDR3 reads CAWSEPGQGTLRAFF.

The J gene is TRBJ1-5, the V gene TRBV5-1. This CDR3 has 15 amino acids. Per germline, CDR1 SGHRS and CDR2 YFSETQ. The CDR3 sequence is CASSYDGMFNQPQHF.

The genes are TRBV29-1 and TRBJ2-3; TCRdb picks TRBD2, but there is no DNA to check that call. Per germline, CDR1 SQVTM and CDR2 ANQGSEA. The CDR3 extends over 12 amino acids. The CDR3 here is CSVAASMDTQYF.

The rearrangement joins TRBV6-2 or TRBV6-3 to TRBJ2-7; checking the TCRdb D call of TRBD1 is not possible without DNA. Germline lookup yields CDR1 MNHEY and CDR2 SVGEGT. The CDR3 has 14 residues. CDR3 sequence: CASSEVGGSYEQYF.

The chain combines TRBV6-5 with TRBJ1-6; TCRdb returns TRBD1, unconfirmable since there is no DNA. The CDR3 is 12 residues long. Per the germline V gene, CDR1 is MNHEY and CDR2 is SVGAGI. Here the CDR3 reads CASSRDEATLHF.

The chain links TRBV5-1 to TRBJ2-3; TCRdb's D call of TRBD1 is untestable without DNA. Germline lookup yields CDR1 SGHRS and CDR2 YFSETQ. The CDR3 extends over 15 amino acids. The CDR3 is CASSPPGQRTDTQYF.

CDR3 amino acids: CASSLGLKREGVSYNEQFF. The chain uses TRBV28 and TRBJ2-1; the TCRdb D gene call, TRBD2, has no DNA to confirm it. Germline-derived CDR1 and CDR2 are MDHEN and SYDVKM. The CDR3 consists of 19 residues.

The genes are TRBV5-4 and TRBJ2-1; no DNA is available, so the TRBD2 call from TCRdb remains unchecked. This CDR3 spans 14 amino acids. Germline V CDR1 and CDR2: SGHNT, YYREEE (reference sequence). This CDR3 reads CASSQGLAQNEQFF.

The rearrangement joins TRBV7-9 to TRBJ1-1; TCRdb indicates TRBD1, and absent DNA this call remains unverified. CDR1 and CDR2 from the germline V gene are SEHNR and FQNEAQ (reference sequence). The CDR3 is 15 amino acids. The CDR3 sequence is CASSQRGFQTTEAFF.

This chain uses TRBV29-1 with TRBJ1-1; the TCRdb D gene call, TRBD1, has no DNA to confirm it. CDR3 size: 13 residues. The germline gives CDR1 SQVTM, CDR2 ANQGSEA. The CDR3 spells CSAGTKTNTEAFF.

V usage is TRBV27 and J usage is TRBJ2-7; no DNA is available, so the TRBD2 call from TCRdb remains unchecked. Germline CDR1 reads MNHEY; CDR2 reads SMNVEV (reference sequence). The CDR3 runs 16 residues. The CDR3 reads CASSYHLQGTRREQYF.

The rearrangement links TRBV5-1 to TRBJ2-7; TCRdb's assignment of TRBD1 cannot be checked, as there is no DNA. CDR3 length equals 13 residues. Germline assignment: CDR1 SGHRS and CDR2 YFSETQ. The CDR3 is CASSLGQVDEQYF. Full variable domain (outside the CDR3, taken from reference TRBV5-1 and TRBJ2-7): KAGVTQTPRYLIKTRGQQVTLSCSPISGHRSVSWYQQTPGQGLQFLFEYFSETQRNKGNFPGRFSGRQFSNSRSEMNVSTLELGDSALYLCASSLGQVDEQYFGPGTRLTVT.

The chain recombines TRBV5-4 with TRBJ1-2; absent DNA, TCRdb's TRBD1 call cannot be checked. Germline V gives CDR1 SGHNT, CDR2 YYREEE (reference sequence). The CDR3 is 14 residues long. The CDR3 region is CASSLGDRAYGYTF. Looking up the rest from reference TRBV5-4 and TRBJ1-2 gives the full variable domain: ETGVTQSPTHLIKTRGQQVTLRCSSQSGHNTVSWYQQALGQGPQFIFQYYREEENGRGNFPPRFSGLQFPNYSSELNVNALELDDSALYLCASSLGDRAYGYTFGSGTRLTVV.

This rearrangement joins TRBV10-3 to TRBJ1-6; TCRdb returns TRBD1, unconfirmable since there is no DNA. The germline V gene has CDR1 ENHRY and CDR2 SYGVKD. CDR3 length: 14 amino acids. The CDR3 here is CAIRAGTDNSPLHF.

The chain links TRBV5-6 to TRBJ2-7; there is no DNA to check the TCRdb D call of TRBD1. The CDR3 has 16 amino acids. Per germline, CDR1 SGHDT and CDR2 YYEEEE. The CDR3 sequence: CASSSLGSDLSYEQYF.

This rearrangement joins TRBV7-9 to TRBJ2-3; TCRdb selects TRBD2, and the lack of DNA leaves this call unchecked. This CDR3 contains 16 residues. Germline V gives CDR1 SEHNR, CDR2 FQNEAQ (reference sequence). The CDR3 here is CASSRGTTTSTDTQYF.

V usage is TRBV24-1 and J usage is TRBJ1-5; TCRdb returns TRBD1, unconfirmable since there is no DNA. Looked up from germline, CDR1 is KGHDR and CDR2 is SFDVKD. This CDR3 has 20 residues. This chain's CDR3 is CATSVSRDREQTPSNQPQHF.

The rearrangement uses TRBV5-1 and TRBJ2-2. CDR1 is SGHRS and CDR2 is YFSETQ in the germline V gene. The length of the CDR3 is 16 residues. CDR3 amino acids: CASSLVGSENTGELFF.

This chain's CDR3 is CASSRQMNWNTEAFF. J is TRBJ1-1 and V is TRBV7-9. Germline lookup yields CDR1 SEHNR and CDR2 FQNEAQ (reference sequence). The length of the CDR3 is 15 residues.

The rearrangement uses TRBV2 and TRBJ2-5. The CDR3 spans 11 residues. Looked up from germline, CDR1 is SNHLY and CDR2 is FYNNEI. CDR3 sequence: CASLAQETQYF.

The CDR3 loop is CAISGIDRNYEQYF. The V and J genes are TRBV10-3 and TRBJ2-7; as DNA is missing, the TRBD1 call by TCRdb cannot be tested. The CDR3 spans 14 residues. Germline CDR1 ENHRY, CDR2 SYGVKD.

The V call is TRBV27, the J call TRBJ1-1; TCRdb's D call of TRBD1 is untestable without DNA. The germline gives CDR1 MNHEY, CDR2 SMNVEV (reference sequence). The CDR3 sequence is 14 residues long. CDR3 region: CASSLDRANTEAFF.

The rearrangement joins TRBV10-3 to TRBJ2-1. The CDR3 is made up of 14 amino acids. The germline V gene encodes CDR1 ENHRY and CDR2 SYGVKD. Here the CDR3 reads CAISDGFSYNEQFF.

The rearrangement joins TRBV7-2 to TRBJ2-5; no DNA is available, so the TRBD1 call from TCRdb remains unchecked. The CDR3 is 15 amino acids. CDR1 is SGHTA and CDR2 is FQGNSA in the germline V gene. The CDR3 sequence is CASSLTRTPQETQYF.

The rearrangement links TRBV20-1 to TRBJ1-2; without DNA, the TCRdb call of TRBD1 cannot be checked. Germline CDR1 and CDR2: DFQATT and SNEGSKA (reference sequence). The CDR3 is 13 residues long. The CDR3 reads CSAREPRGYGYTF.

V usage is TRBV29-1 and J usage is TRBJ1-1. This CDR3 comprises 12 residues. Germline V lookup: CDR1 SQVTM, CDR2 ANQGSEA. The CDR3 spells CSVSFRETEAFF.

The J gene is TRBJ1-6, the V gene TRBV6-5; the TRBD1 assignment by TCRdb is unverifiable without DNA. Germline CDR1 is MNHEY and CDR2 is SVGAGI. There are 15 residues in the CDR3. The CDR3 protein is CASSFSQGVWSPLHF.

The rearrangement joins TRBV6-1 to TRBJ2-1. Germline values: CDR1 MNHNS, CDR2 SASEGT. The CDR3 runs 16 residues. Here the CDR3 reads CASSPSLESSYNEQFF.